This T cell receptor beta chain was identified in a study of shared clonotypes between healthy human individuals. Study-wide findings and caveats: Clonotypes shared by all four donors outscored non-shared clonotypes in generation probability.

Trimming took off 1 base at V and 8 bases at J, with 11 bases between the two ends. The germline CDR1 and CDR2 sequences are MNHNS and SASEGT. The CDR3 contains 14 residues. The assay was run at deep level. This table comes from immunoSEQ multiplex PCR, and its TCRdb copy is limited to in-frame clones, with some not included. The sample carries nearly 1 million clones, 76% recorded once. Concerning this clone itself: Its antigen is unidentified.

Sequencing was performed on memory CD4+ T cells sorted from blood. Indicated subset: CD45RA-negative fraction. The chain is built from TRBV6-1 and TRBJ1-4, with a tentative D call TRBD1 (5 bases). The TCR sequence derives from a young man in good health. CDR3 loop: CASSEGQMREKLFF. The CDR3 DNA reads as TGTGCCAGCAGTGAAGGACAGATGCGGGAAAAACTGTTTTTT.